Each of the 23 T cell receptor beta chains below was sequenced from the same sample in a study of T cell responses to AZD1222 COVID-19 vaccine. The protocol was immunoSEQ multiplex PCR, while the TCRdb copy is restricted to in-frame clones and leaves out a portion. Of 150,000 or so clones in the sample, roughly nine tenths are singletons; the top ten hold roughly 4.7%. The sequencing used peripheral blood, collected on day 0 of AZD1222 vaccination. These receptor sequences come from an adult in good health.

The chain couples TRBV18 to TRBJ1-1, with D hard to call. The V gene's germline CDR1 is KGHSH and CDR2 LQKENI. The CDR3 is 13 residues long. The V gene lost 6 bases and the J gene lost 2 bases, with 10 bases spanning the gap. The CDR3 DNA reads TGTGCCAGCTCCGAATTTACCAACACTGAAGCTTTCTTT. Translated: CASSEFTNTEAFF.

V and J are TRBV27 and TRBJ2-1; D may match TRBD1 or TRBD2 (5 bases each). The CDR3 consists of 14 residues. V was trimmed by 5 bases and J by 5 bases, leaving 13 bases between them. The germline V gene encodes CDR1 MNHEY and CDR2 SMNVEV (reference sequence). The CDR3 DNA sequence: TGTGCCAGCAGTGCCCGGGACGGAAACAATGAGCAGTTCTTC. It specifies CASSARDGNNEQFF.

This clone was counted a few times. The DNA of the CDR3 is TGTGCCAGCAGCGTAGGGCGGGAGACTAACAATGAGCAGTTCTTC. It specifies CASSVGRETNNEQFF. The chain links TRBV9 to TRBJ2-1; 7 bases line up with TRBD2. The CDR3 covers 15 residues. J lost 5 bases, V lost 0 bases, and 5 bases had no gene match. CDR1 and CDR2 (germline): SGDLS, YYNGEE.

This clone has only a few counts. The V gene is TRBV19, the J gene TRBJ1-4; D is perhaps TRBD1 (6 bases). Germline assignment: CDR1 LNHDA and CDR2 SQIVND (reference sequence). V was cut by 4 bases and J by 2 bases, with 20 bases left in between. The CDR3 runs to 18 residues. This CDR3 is CASSTGQPFLVTNEKLFF. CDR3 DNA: TGTGCCAGTAGTACCGGACAGCCCTTCTTAGTTACTAATGAAAAACTGTTTTTT.

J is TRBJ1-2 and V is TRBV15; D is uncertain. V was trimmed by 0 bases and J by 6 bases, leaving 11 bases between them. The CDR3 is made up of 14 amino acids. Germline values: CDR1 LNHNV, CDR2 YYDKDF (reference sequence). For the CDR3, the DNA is TGTGCCACCAGCAGAGAAGGGAGTCGGGATGGCTACACCTTC. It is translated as CATSREGSRDGYTF.

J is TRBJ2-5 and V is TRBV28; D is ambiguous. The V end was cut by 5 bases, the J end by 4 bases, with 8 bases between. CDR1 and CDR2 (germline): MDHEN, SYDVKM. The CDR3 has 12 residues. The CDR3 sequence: CASSPWVETQYF. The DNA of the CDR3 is TGTGCCAGCAGTCCCTGGGTAGAGACCCAGTACTTC. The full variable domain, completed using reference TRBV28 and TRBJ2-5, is DVKVTQSSRYLVKRTGEKVFLECVQDMDHENMFWYRQDPGLGLRLIYFSYDVKMKEKGDIPEGYSVSREKKERFSLILESASTNQTSMYLCASSPWVETQYFGPGTRLLVL.

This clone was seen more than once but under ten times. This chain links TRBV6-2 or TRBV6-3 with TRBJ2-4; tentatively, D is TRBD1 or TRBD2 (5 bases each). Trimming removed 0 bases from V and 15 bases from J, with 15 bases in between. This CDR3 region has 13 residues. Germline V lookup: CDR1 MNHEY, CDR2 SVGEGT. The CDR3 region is CASSYSRMGDAYF. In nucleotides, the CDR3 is TGTGCCAGCAGTTACTCGCGTATGGGGGATGCGTACTTC.

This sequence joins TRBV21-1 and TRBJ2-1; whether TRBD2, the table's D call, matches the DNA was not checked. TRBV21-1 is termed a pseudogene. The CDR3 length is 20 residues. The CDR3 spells CASSKGVAGAAPSSYNEQFF. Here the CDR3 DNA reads TGTGCCAGCAGCAAAGGAGTGGCGGGAGCCGCCCCAAGCTCCTACAATGAGCAGTTCTTC.

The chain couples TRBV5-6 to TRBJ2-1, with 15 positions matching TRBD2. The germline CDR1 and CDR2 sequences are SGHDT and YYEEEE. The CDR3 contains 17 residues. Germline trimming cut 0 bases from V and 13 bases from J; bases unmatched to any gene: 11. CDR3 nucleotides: TGTGCCAGCAGCTTGGTTAAACGGCGGACTAGCGGGAGGGTTCAGTTCTTC. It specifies CASSLVKRRTSGRVQFF. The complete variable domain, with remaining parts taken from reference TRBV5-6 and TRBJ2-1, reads DAGVTQSPTHLIKTRGQQVTLRCSPKSGHDTVSWYQQALGQGPQFIFQYYEEEERQRGNFPDRFSGHQFPNYSSELNVNALLLGDSALYLCASSLVKRRTSGRVQFFGPGTRLTVL.

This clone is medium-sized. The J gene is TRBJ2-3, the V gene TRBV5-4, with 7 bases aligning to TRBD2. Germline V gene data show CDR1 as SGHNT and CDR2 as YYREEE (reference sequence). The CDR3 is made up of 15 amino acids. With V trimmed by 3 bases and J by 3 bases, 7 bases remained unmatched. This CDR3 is CASSYRGDGTDTQYF. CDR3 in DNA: TGTGCCAGCAGCTATCGGGGGGATGGTACAGATACGCAGTATTTT.

The CDR3 loop reads CASSPSTGAGQYF. The DNA of the CDR3 is TGTGCCAGCTCACCCTCGACAGGGGCAGGGCAGTACTTC. The chain combines TRBV18 with TRBJ2-7, with TRBD1 identical over 8 bases. This CDR3 contains 13 residues. The germline gives CDR1 KGHSH, CDR2 LQKENI. With 3 bases clipped from V and 9 bases from J, the junction kept 7 bases outside the gene matches.

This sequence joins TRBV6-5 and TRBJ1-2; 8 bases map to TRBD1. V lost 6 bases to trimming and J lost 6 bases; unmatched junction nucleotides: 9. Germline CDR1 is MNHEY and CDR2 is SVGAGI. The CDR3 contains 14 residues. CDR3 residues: CASRRTGKGDGYTF. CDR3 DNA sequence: TGTGCCAGCAGACGGACAGGGAAAGGTGATGGCTACACCTTC.

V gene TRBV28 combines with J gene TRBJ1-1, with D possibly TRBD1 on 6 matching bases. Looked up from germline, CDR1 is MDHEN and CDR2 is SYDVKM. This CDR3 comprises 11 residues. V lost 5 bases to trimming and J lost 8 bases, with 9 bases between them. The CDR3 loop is CASSVRGEAFF. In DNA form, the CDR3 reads TGTGCCAGCAGTGTCAGGGGCGAAGCTTTCTTT.

The CDR3 protein is CASSTGQTTEAFF. The CDR3 DNA reads TGTGCCAGTAGTACGGGACAGACCACTGAAGCTTTCTTT. The V gene is TRBV19, the J gene TRBJ1-1, with 7 bases that match TRBD1. This CDR3 is built from 13 residues. V lost 4 bases and J lost 4; bases outside the gene matches: 3. The germline V gene has CDR1 LNHDA and CDR2 SQIVND (reference sequence).

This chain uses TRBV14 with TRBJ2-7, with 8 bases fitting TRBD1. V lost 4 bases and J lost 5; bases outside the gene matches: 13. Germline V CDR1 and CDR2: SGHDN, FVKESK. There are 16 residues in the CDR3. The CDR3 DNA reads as TGTGCCAGCAGCCGGGATCACACCGACAGGGGTGACGAGCAGTACTTC. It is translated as CASSRDHTDRGDEQYF.

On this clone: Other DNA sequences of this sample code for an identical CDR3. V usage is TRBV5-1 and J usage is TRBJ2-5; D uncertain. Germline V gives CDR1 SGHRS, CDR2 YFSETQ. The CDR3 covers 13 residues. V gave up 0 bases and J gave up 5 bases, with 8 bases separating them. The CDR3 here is CASSLEGGETQYF. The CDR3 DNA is TGCGCCAGCAGCTTGGAGGGTGGGGAGACCCAGTACTTC.

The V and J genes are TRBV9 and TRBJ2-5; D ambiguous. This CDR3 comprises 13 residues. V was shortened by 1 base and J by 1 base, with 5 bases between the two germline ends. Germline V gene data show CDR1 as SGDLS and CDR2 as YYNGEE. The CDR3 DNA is TGTGCCAGCAGCGTAAGCTCCCAAGAGACCCAGTACTTC. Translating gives CASSVSSQETQYF.

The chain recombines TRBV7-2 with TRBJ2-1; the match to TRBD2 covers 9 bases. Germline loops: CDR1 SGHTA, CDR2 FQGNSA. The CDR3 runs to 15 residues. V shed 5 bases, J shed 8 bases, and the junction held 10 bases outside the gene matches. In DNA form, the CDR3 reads TGTGCCAGCAGCGCCGCGGGAGGGCCCTTTGATGAGCAGTTCTTC. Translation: CASSAAGGPFDEQFF.

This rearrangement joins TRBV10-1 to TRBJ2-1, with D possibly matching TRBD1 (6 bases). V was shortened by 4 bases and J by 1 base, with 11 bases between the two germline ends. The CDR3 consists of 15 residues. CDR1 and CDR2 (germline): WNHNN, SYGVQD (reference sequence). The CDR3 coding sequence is TGCGCCAGCAGTGTCCAGGGGTATTCCTACAATGAGCAGTTCTTC. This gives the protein CASSVQGYSYNEQFF.

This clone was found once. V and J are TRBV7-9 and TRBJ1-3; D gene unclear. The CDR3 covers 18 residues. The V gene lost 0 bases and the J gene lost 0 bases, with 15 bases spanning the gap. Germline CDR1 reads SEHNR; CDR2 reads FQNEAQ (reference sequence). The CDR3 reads CASSLARNRQFSGNTIYF. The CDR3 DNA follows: TGTGCCAGCAGCTTAGCTAGAAACAGACAATTCTCTGGAAACACCATATATTTT.

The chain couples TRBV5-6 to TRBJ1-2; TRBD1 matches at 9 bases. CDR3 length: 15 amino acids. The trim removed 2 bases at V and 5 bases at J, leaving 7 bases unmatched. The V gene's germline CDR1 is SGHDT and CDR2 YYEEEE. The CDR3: CASSFVDRGFYGYTF. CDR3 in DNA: TGTGCCAGCAGCTTTGTGGACAGGGGATTTTATGGCTACACCTTC.

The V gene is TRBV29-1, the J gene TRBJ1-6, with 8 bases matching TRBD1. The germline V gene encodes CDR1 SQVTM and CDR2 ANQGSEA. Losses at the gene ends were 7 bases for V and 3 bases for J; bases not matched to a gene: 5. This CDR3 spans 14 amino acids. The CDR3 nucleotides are TGCAGCGCCCGGACAGGGAGCTATAATTCACCCCTCCACTTT. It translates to CSARTGSYNSPLHF.

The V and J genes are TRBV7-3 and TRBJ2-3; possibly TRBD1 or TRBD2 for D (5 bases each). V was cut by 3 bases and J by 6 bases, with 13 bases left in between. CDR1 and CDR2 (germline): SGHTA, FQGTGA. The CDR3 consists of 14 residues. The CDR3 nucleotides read TGTGCCAGCAGCTTGACCGGGGCGTCGGATACGCAGTATTTT. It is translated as CASSLTGASDTQYF.